The T cell receptor beta chain under discussion was sequenced for a study of T cell repertoires in cytomegalovirus infection. Study-wide context: Both a matching HLA type and CMV infection were indicated by public TCR beta signatures.

General study findings and limits: Frequencies of public TCR beta families were cumulated, and this identified carriers of CMV plus the relevant HLA.

From the reads, TCRdb called clonotypes with MiXCR, one entry per CDR3 protein. The table includes about 490,000 distinct CDR3 sequences, less than 30% detected once. This clonotype came up once. Antigen specificity is unknown. The CDR3 runs 14 residues. Per the germline V gene, CDR1 is LNHDA and CDR2 is SQIVND (reference sequence). V lost 7 bases and J 0 bases, leaving 10 bases between the germline ends. What was sequenced was PBMCs. This sequence joins TRBV19 and TRBJ1-5; tentatively, D is TRBD1 (5 bases). The source of this sequence is a human donor in good health (CMV status not recorded). Some clones in this sample may be carry-over from other donors' samples. Written as DNA, the CDR3 is TGTGCCAGTATGGGGGGTTTTAGCAATCAGCCCCAGCATTTT. As protein: CASMGGFSNQPQHF.